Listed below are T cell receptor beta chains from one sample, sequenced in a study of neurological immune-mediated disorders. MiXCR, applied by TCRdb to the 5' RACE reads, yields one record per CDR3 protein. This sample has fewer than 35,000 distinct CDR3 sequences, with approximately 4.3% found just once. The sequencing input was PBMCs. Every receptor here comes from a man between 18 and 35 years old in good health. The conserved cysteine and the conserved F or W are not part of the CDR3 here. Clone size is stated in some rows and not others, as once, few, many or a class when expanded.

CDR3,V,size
SVAGRASYGYT,TRBV29-1,many
ASSTGPGTGSPY,TRBV5-1,many
ASSRTRFKETQY,TRBV6-5,many
ASPGTESLSNQPQH,TRBV5-6,NA
ASRGTSGTGELF,TRBV2,many
ASSFAGRKETQY,TRBV5-1,NA
SARGRGFETQY,TRBV20-1,many
AISEQLTNEKLF,TRBV10-3,many
ASSRRTGLADTEAF,TRBV5-1,many
ATSRGDKAYEQY,TRBV15,many
ASRGLMTADEQY,TRBV6-6,many
ASSAQGLEQETQY,TRBV5-1,many
SVKRGNGYNEQF,TRBV29-1,many
AWSRRSSYEQY,TRBV30,NA
ASSVGLGTAQETQY,TRBV9,many
ASSLGSGGRNQPQH,TRBV5-6,many
ASSYNRVSYGYT,TRBV6-2/TRBV6-3,many
AISDDLIKGAF,TRBV10-3,many
SAPGALEQF,TRBV20-1,many
ASSDQGVGVSPLH,TRBV7-3,many
ASSLDGVQPQH,TRBV7-6,many
ASSQVESGYT,TRBV4-2,many
ASSSGLANYGYT,TRBV5-1,many
AIREGRGTEAF,TRBV10-3,many
ASSYSKLAGGEQF,TRBV6-2/TRBV6-3,few
ASSPGLAGDSSYEQY,TRBV18,many
ASRQGQLNTEAF,TRBV5-1,medium-sized
SVASQSTDTQY,TRBV29-1,NA
SARGQAEAF,TRBV20-1,many
ASSPAGSEQY,TRBV18,many
ASSLGLLGTNTGELF,TRBV11-3,many
SASPAGGGSGNTIY,TRBV20-1,many
ASSPGQGSPLH,TRBV6-5,many
SVEIDYGYT,TRBV29-1,many
SSSLETANYGYT,TRBV5-4,NA
ASSLTSGTGGETQY,TRBV7-2,NA
ASSLVGAAGGNNEQF,TRBV7-2,many
ASSPTGVEPQH,TRBV18,NA
ASSQELGTGELF,TRBV3-1,many
ASRKQGNTGELF,TRBV12-3/TRBV12-4,many
ASGAGQESTDTQY,TRBV12-5,many
SVEELGGGTEAF,TRBV29-1,many
ASSQGGGVGEQY,TRBV5-1,many
ASRPNYQGSNTEAF,TRBV6-6,many
ASCGRDATYNEQF,TRBV6-5,many
ASSWTGEGGYT,TRBV5-4,many
ASSLQRNTEAF,TRBV7-2,many
ASSQPGREQF,TRBV4-3,many
ASSPGQGRNNEQF,TRBV4-1,many
ASSSMTGFNYGYT,TRBV5-4,few
ASSGKGTGSSQPQH,TRBV25-1,many
ASSYSGSLGDTEAF,TRBV6-6,few
SARDFGGTDYNEQF,TRBV20-1,many
ASDGTGGSYNEQF,TRBV11-1,many
ASSPGTHQETQY,TRBV5-1,many
ASSFSDRASGYT,TRBV5-1,many
SALESGGNTIY,TRBV20-1,many
ASSPGRSGYT,TRBV7-8,many
SVGPGQGMTEAF,TRBV29-1,many
ASSQDPRHGELF,TRBV4-3,many